One T cell receptor (beta chain) is described in this entry. This sample was included in a study of blood T cell repertoires in COVID-19. Assay: immunoSEQ multiplex PCR; the TCRdb copy retains only in-frame clones and omits some. The repertoire includes roughly 100,000 clones, 85% of them detected once, and roughly 4.5% sits in the top ten. There are 16 residues in the CDR3. CDR1 and CDR2 from the germline V gene are SGHAT and FQNNGV. Trimming took 1 base from V and 4 from J, leaving 14 bases between them. This chain uses TRBV11-2 with TRBJ2-1; a possible D gene is TRBD2 (5 bases). Sequenced material: peripheral blood. This sequence originates from a man aged 50 to 60 with acute or convalescent COVID-19. The CDR3 coding sequence is TGTGCCAGCAGCTTAGTGGTGACTATACGTTACAATGAGCAGTTCTTC. Translating it yields CASSLVVTIRYNEQFF. Combining the CDR3 with reference TRBV11-2 and TRBJ2-1 gives the whole variable domain EAGVAQSPRYKIIEKRQSVAFWCNPISGHATLYWYQQILGQGPKLLIQFQNNGVVDDSQLPKDRFSAERLKGVDSTLKIQPAKLEDSAVYLCASSLVVTIRYNEQFFGPGTRLTVL.